This TCR beta chain was sequenced in a study of T cell responses to AZD1222 COVID-19 vaccine. This CDR3 contains 15 residues. Germline CDR1 and CDR2: SGHRS and YFSETQ. V lost 5 bases, J lost 3 bases, and 15 bases lay in between. The study, taken as a whole, reports: Seropositive AZD1222 recipients at baseline numbered only six or seven. Nearly half of spike-specific TCRs reportedly target variant regions that are unmutated in the B.1.351 and B.1.1.7 variants.

Profiled with immunoSEQ multiplex PCR; TCRdb holds only in-frame clones, not every one. The data contain some 110,000 clones, approximately 85% of them singletons. In the case of this clone: Its antigen is not identified.

This clonotype was sampled from an adult in good health. V usage is TRBV5-1 and J usage is TRBJ2-1; D might be TRBD2 (6 bases). The sample here was peripheral blood, taken on day 0 of MenACWY control vaccination. The CDR3 region has the DNA TGCGCCAGCAGGGCCGGGACTTCAGACTACAATGAGCAGTTCTTC. Residues: CASRAGTSDYNEQFF.